The 18 T cell receptor beta chains listed next were all sequenced from one sample in a study of cytomegalovirus exposure and HLA in healthy donors. The PCR employed 60 Vbeta primers together with 13 Jbeta primers. The protocol was immunoSEQ multiplex PCR, while the TCRdb copy is restricted to in-frame clones and leaves out a portion. The sample shows some 190,000 clones, 77% of them seen only once. The sample taken for sequencing was PBMCs. These receptors originate from a man aged 18 to 29 in good health and CMV-seronegative.

The genes are TRBV13 and TRBJ1-1; D is perhaps TRBD1 (6 bases). The length of the CDR3 is 14 residues. Germline loops: CDR1 PRHDT, CDR2 FYEKMQ (reference sequence). V was clipped by 5 bases and J by 7 bases, with 17 bases between them. CDR3 sequence: CASSPRLDSFEAFF. Written as DNA, the CDR3 is TGTGCCAGCAGCCCCCGGCTGGACAGTTTTGAAGCTTTCTTT.

The chain is built from TRBV11-1 and TRBJ2-7, with a possible D match to TRBD2 (6 bases). Between the trimmed V and J ends, which lost 5 bases and 0 bases, there was a span of 8 bases. Germline V gene lookup returns CDR1 SGHAT and CDR2 FQDESV (reference sequence). CDR3 size: 13 residues. The CDR3 bases are TGTGCCAGCAGCGCGGGACCCTCCTACGAGCAGTACTTC. Its protein product is CASSAGPSYEQYF.

This chain links TRBV2 with TRBJ2-2; D is perhaps TRBD2 (6 bases). From germline, CDR1 is SNHLY and CDR2 FYNNEI. Deletions cut 6 bases from V and 3 bases from J, with 14 bases between. This CDR3 is 15 amino acids long. The CDR3 nucleotides are TGTGCCAGCAGCCTGACGGGAGTGGACACCGGGGAGCTGTTTTTT. Its translation is CASSLTGVDTGELFF.

This chain joins TRBV9 and TRBJ2-2; possible D gene TRBD1, 5 bases. V shed 0 bases and J shed 2 bases, with 14 bases lying between them. The CDR3 length is 17 residues. Germline values: CDR1 SGDLS, CDR2 YYNGEE. CDR3 amino acids: CASSVGTGRANTGELFF. CDR3 nucleotides: TGTGCCAGCAGCGTAGGGACGGGCAGGGCCAACACCGGGGAGCTGTTTTTT.

This clone was observed a handful of times. The chain employs TRBV28 and TRBJ2-3, with D perhaps TRBD1 (6 bases). The CDR3 runs 14 residues. Trimming left V 11 bases short and J 3 bases short, with 18 bases between. Germline assignment: CDR1 MDHEN and CDR2 SYDVKM. The CDR3 loop reads CASCVPTGTDTQYF. Here the CDR3 DNA reads TGTGCCTCCTGTGTTCCCACAGGGACAGATACGCAGTATTTT.

This clone was seen only once. The gene calls are TRBV7-9 and TRBJ2-7; D not resolved. CDR1 is SEHNR and CDR2 is FQNEAQ in the germline V gene (reference sequence). The CDR3 extends over 13 amino acids. V was pared by 1 base and J by 4 bases, with 8 bases between. CDR3 DNA: TGTGCCAGCAGCTTAGGTATGAGTTACGAGCAGTACTTC. This encodes CASSLGMSYEQYF.

The chain carries TRBV4-2 and TRBJ1-1; TRBD1 is a possible D gene (6 bases). Germline CDR1 reads LGHNA; CDR2 reads YNFKEQ. The CDR3 length is 15 residues. V lost 5 bases and J lost 2, with 15 bases in between. CDR3 amino acids: CASSAHREGNTEAFF. The DNA of the CDR3 is TGTGCCAGCAGCGCCCACAGGGAGGGAAACACTGAAGCTTTCTTT.

The chain uses TRBV9 and TRBJ1-4, with D possibly matching TRBD1 (6 bases). Germline CDR1 SGDLS, CDR2 YYNGEE. Trimming took off 4 bases at V and 6 bases at J, with 13 bases between the two ends. The CDR3 is 14 amino acids. This CDR3 reads CASSPGRGDEKLFF. The CDR3 coding sequence is TGTGCCAGCAGCCCCGGCAGGGGCGATGAAAAACTGTTTTTT.

The chain combines TRBV6-1 with TRBJ1-2; D is perhaps TRBD1 (5 bases). V lost 1 base, J lost 2 bases, and 8 bases lay in between. CDR1 MNHNS and CDR2 SASEGT come from the germline V gene. The CDR3 has 14 residues. The CDR3 reads CASSEENRNYGYTF. CDR3 coding DNA: TGTGCCAGCAGTGAAGAGAACAGGAACTATGGCTACACCTTC.

In the case of this clone: At one of its ends the junction is not consistent with the germline gene, which may arise from a read error. The rearrangement uses TRBV7-8 and TRBJ2-3, with TRBD2 matching 9 bases. Germline values: CDR1 SGHVS, CDR2 FQNEAQ. CDR3 length: 18 amino acids. Here the CDR3 DNA reads TGTGCCAGTAGCTTGTTACTGAGCGGGAGGACCCGCACAGATACGCAGTATTTT. Amino acids: CASSLLLSGRTRTDTQYF.

In DNA, the CDR3 is TGTGCCAGCAGCCAGGGGGGGACAGGGTATAGAGATACGCAGTATTTT. Encoded protein: CASSQGGTGYRDTQYF. This rearrangement joins TRBV7-2 to TRBJ2-3; TRBD1 agrees at 9 bases. In germline, CDR1 is SGHTA, CDR2 FQGNSA. J was trimmed by 5 bases and V by 5 bases; bases with no gene match: 11. This CDR3 has 16 amino acids.

J is TRBJ2-7 and V is TRBV7-6, with TRBD2 identical over 8 bases. The CDR3 sequence is 16 residues long. The V gene end was trimmed by 1 base and the J gene end by 4 bases; junction bases not matched to a gene: 9. CDR1 is SGHVS and CDR2 is FNYEAQ in the germline V gene. This CDR3 reads CASSLVRGGRKYEQYF. CDR3 in DNA: TGTGCCAGCAGCTTAGTCCGGGGGGGCCGTAAGTACGAGCAGTACTTC.

The rearrangement joins TRBV7-9 to TRBJ2-5; TRBD2 aligns across 10 bases. The germline gives CDR1 SEHNR, CDR2 FQNEAQ (reference sequence). This CDR3 region has 18 residues. The trim removed 2 bases at V and 0 bases at J, leaving 9 bases unmatched. CDR3: CASSLRLAGGWYQETQYF. Here the CDR3 DNA reads TGTGCCAGCAGCTTACGACTAGCGGGCGGCTGGTACCAAGAGACCCAGTACTTC.

The J gene is TRBJ2-1, the V gene TRBV7-9; D might be TRBD1 (5 bases). Germline-derived CDR1 and CDR2 are SEHNR and FQNEAQ (reference sequence). The CDR3 is 15 residues long. Trimming removed 3 bases at V and 0 bases at J, with 9 bases between. This CDR3 is CASSFGASSYNEQFF. The CDR3 nucleotides read TGTGCCAGCAGCTTTGGGGCAAGCTCCTACAATGAGCAGTTCTTC.

This chain joins TRBV6-5 and TRBJ2-7; TRBD2 might be the D (6 bases). Deletions cut 5 bases from V and 4 bases from J, with 15 bases between. The CDR3 has 14 amino acids. CDR1 is MNHEY and CDR2 is SVGAGI in the germline V gene. The CDR3 region is CASSGGLSPYEQYF. The CDR3 bases are TGTGCCAGCAGTGGAGGGCTTTCGCCTTACGAGCAGTACTTC.

This rearrangement joins TRBV25-1 to TRBJ2-4; possibly TRBD2 for D (5 bases). Germline CDR1 MGHDK, CDR2 SYGVNS. The CDR3 loop spans 14 amino acids. Trimming removed 3 bases from V and 8 bases from J, with 14 bases in between. CDR3 residues: CASSDSGVVDIQYF. The CDR3 DNA reads as TGTGCCAGCAGTGATTCCGGGGTCGTGGACATTCAGTACTTC.

This rearrangement joins TRBV5-1 to TRBJ2-1; 11 bases are shared with TRBD2. This CDR3 comprises 15 residues. V shed 8 bases, J shed 1 base, and the junction held 5 bases outside the gene matches. Per the germline V gene, CDR1 is SGHRS and CDR2 is YFSETQ. In DNA form, the CDR3 reads TGCGCCAGTCTAGCGGGGGGTCAATCCTACAATGAGCAGTTCTTC. Amino acid sequence: CASLAGGQSYNEQFF. The complete variable domain, with remaining parts taken from reference TRBV5-1 and TRBJ2-1, reads KAGVTQTPRYLIKTRGQQVTLSCSPISGHRSVSWYQQTPGQGLQFLFEYFSETQRNKGNFPGRFSGRQFSNSRSEMNVSTLELGDSALYLCASLAGGQSYNEQFFGPGTRLTVL.

The chain has TRBV5-4 and TRBJ2-1, with D perhaps TRBD2 (6 bases). The CDR3 has 15 amino acids. In germline, CDR1 is SGHNT, CDR2 YYREEE (reference sequence). Trimming removed 4 bases from V and 2 bases from J, with 13 bases in between. The CDR3 spells CASSTRGTPYNEQFF. CDR3 nucleotide sequence: TGTGCCAGCAGCACTCGGGGGACTCCCTACAATGAGCAGTTCTTC.